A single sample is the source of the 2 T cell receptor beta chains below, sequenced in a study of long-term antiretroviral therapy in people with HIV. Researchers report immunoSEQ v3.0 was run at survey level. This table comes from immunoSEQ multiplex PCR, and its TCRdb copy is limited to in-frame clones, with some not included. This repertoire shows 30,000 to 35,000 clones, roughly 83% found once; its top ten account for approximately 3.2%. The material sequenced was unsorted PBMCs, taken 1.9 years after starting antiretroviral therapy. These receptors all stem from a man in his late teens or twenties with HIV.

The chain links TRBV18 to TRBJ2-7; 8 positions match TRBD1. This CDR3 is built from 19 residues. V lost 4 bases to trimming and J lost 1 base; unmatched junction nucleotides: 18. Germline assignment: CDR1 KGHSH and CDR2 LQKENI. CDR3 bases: TGTGCCAGCTCACAAACAGGGGGTTCCCAGCGGTGGGGTTCCTACGAGCAGTACGTC. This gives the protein CASSQTGGSQRWGSYEQYV.

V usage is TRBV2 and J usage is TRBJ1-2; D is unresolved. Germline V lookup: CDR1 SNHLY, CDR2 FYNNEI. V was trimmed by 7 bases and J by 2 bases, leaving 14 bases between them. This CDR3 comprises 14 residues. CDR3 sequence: CASTSTTVNYGYTF. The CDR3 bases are TGTGCCAGCACTTCCACAACCGTCAACTATGGCTACACCTTC.